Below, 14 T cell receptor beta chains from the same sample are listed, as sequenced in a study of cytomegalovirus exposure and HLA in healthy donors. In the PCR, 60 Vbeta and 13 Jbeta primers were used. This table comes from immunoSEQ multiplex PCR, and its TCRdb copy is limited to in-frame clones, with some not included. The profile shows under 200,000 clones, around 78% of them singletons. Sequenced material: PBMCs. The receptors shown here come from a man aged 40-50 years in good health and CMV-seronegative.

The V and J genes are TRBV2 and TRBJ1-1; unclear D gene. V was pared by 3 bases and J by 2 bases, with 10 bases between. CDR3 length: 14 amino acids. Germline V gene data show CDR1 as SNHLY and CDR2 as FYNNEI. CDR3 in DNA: TGTGCCAGCAGTGACGGACTGGGAAACACTGAAGCTTTCTTT. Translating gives CASSDGLGNTEAFF.

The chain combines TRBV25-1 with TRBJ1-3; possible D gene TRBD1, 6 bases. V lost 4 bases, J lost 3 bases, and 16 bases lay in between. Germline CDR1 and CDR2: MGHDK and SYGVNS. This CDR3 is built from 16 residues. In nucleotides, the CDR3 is TGTGCCAGCAGTGGAAACCGGGACAATCTTGGAAACACCATATATTTT. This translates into CASSGNRDNLGNTIYF.

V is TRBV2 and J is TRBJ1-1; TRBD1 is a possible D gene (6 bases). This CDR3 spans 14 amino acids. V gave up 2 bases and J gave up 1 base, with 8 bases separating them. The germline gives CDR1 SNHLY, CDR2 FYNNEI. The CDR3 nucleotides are TGTGCCAGCAGTGAACTGGGGGCGAACACTGAAGCTTTCTTT. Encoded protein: CASSELGANTEAFF.

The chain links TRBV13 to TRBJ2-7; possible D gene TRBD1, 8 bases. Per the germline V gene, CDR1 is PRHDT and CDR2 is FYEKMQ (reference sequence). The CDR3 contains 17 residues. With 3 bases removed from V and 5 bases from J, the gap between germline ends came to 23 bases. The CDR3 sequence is CASSFATPQGGWNEQYF. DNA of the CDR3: TGTGCCAGCAGCTTCGCTACCCCACAGGGGGGGTGGAACGAGCAGTACTTC.

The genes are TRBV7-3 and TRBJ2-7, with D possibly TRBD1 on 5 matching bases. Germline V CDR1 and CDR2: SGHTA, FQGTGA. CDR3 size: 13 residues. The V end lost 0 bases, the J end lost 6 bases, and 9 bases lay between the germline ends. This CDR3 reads CASSLTRGGEQYF. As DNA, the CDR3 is TGTGCCAGCAGCTTAACTAGGGGTGGCGAGCAGTACTTC.

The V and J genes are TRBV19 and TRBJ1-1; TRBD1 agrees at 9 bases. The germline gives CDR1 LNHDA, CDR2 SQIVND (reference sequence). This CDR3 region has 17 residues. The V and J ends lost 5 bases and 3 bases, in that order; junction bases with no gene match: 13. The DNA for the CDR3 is TGTGCCAGTAGTTCGAACAGGGGGCATACTTTAGACACTGAAGCTTTCTTT. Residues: CASSSNRGHTLDTEAFF.

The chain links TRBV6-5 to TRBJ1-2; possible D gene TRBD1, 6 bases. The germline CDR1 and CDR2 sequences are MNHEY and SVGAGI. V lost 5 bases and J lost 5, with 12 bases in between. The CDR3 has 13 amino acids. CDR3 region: CASSATGIYGYTF. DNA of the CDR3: TGTGCCAGCAGTGCGACAGGAATATATGGCTACACCTTC.

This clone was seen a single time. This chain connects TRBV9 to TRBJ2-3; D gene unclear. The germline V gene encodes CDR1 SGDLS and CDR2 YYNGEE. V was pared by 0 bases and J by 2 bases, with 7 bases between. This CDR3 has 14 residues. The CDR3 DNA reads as TGTGCCAGCAGCGTAGGTCTAACCACAGATACGCAGTATTTT. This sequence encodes CASSVGLTTDTQYF.

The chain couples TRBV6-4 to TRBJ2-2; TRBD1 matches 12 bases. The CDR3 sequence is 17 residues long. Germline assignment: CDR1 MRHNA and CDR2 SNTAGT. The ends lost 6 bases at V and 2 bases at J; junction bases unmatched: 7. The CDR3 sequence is CASRGGQGAFNTGELFF. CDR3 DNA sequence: TGTGCCAGCAGGGGGGGACAGGGGGCCTTCAACACCGGGGAGCTGTTTTTT.

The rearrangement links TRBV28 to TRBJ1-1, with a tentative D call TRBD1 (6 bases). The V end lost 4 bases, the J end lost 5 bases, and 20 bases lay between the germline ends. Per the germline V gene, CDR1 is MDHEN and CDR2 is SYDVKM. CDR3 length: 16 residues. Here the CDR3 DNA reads TGTGCCAGCAGTTCGATACTACAGGGAAGGATTACTGAAGCTTTCTTT. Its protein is CASSSILQGRITEAFF. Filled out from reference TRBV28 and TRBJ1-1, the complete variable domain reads DVKVTQSSRYLVKRTGEKVFLECVQDMDHENMFWYRQDPGLGLRLIYFSYDVKMKEKGDIPEGYSVSREKKERFSLILESASTNQTSMYLCASSSILQGRITEAFFGQGTRLTVV.

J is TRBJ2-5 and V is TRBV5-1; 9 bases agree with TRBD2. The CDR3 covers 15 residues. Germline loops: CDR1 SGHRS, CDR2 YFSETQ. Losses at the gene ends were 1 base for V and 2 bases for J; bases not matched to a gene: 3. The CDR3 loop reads CASSLLTSGQETQYF. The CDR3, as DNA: TGCGCCAGCAGCTTGCTGACTAGCGGACAAGAGACCCAGTACTTC.

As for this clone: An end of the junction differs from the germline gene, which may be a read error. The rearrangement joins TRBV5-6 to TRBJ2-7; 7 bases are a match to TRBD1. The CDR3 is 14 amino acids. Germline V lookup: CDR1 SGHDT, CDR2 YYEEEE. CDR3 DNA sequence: TGTGCCAGCACCTTGACAGGGACCCCCGGCGAGCAGTACTTC. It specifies CASTLTGTPGEQYF.

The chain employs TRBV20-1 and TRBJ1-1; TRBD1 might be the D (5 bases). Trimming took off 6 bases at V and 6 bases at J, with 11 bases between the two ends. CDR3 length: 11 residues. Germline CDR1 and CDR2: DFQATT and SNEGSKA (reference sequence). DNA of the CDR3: TGCAGTGCGAGATGGGGGGCTGAAGCTTTCTTT. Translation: CSARWGAEAFF.

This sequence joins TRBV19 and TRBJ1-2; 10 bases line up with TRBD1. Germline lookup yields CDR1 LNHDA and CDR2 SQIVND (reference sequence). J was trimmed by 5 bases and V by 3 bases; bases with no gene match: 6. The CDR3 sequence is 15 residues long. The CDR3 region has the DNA TGTGCCAGTAGTATCCGACAGGGGGCGCGATATGGCTACACCTTC. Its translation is CASSIRQGARYGYTF.